Below, one T cell receptor (beta chain) is given with its context. What it binds is unknown. The sample comes from a study of cytomegalovirus exposure and HLA in healthy donors. At the level of the study: HLA-typed donors were the source of about 85 million unique TCRs, which an early data release held.

Looked up from germline, CDR1 is LGHNT and CDR2 is FRNRAP. V was shortened by 2 bases and J by 10 bases, with 9 bases between the two germline ends. The length of the CDR3 is 12 residues. The CMV serostatus of this donor was not recorded. General observations from the study: Rare TCR sequences dominated, though some public TCRs recurred in many donors. The authors assumed roughly uniform sequencing depth across donors for presence/absence analyses.

The PCR employed 60 Vbeta primers together with 13 Jbeta primers. The repertoire was sequenced with immunoSEQ multiplex PCR; TCRdb's copy has only in-frame clones and lacks some. This sample has under 150,000 clones; 73% occur once, and the top ten carry roughly 14%. The clonotype was recovered from a human donor in good health. This chain links TRBV12-5 with TRBJ2-1, with a tentative D call TRBD1 (6 bases). Sequenced: PBMCs. CDR3 loop: CASGLTGTEQFF. CDR3 nucleotides: TGTGCTAGTGGTTTGACCGGGACAGAGCAGTTCTTC.